This T cell receptor (beta chain) derives from a study of early T cells in non-severe SARS-CoV-2 infection. Looking at the study overall: Bulk RNA taken from unsorted whole blood was sequenced, leaving chains unpaired.

The table lists this clonotype with a few counts. The antigen is unknown. Molecules of cDNA were individually given unique molecular identifiers that were attached to them. TCRdb reprocessed the 5' RACE reads via MiXCR and lists one record per CDR3 protein. This table holds approximately 30,000 distinct CDR3 sequences, approximately 6.9% found once. Study outcomes and limitations: Reliance on VDJdb matching favored anti-spike CD8 responses; private and CD4 specificities were missed.

The CDR3 covers 13 residues. Trimming left V 3 bases short and J 9 bases short, with 9 bases between. CDR1 is MNHEY, CDR2 SMNVEV, per germline (reference sequence). The sequencing here drew on whole blood, taken at baseline. The rearrangement links TRBV27 to TRBJ1-6, with unresolved D. This TCR was sampled from an adult who was a healthcare worker with PCR-confirmed SARS-CoV-2 infection or an uninfected control (not recorded which). CDR3 sequence (DNA): TGTGCCAGCAGTTTTTTCGGGTCTTCACCCCTCCACTTT. Translating it yields CASSFFGSSPLHF.